The 9 T cell receptor beta chains in this list originate from one sample, sequenced in a study of CD8 T cells in Susac syndrome. After extraction with the RNeasy kit, about 0.45 to 1 ug of the RNA was reverse transcribed using random hexamers. TCRdb re-called the immunoSEQ multiplex PCR reads with MiXCR, one entry per CDR3 protein. The sample includes more than 150,000 distinct CDR3 sequences, approximately 96% seen only once; the top ten take just over 0.2%. What was sequenced was CD8+ T cells from PBMCs. These TCRs come from a human donor with multiple sclerosis.

The genes are TRBV3-1 and TRBJ1-2; D remains ambiguous. The CDR3 consists of 15 residues. The germline V gene has CDR1 LGHDT and CDR2 YNNKEL (reference sequence). The V and J ends lost 0 bases and 5 bases respectively, with 13 bases between them. In DNA form, the CDR3 reads TGTGCCAGCAGCCAAGATATCGGAATCAGATATGGCTACACCTTC. Its protein is CASSQDIGIRYGYTF.

This sequence joins TRBV7-2 and TRBJ2-7; D ambiguous. Germline V gene sequence: CDR1 SGHTA, CDR2 FQGNSA. Trimming shortened V by 5 bases and J by 2 bases, and 16 bases separated the two germline ends. The CDR3 is 15 amino acids. The CDR3 DNA sequence: TGTGCCAGCAGCCTACCCCAGGACCCGGCCTACGAGCAGTACTTC. Translated, it gives CASSLPQDPAYEQYF.

This clonotype has more than one count but fewer than ten. The chain links TRBV6-5 to TRBJ2-5, with TRBD1 as a possible D gene (6 bases). The CDR3 runs 13 residues. The germline gives CDR1 MNHEY, CDR2 SVGAGI. Trimming cost V 0 bases and J 10 bases, with 12 bases left between them. This chain's CDR3 is CASSYSWAGDQYF. The DNA of the CDR3 is TGTGCCAGCAGTTACTCTTGGGCAGGGGACCAGTACTTC.

This clonotype has a single count. The chain employs TRBV7-8 and TRBJ2-5, with a possible D match to TRBD2 (5 bases). The V gene lost 1 base and the J gene lost 4 bases, with 16 bases spanning the gap. The CDR3 is made up of 16 amino acids. Germline V gives CDR1 SGHVS, CDR2 FQNEAQ. The CDR3 region is CASSLVGERPTETQYF. The CDR3 nucleotides are TGTGCCAGCAGCTTAGTGGGAGAACGGCCCACAGAGACCCAGTACTTC.

The genes are TRBV29-1 and TRBJ1-1; D may be TRBD1 (5 bases). Germline V gives CDR1 SQVTM, CDR2 ANQGSEA. Trimming removed 3 bases at V and 0 bases at J, with 11 bases between. The CDR3 consists of 14 residues. The CDR3, as DNA: TGCAGCGTTGAGAGGGGAGAGATGAACACTGAAGCTTTCTTT. Translated, it gives CSVERGEMNTEAFF.

This sequence joins TRBV13 and TRBJ2-3; 7 positions agree with TRBD2. The CDR3 sequence is 14 residues long. Losses at the gene ends were 4 bases for V and 6 bases for J; bases not matched to a gene: 7. The V gene's germline CDR1 is PRHDT and CDR2 FYEKMQ (reference sequence). CDR3 nucleotide sequence: TGTGCCAGCAGCTCCTGGACTAGTACGGATACGCAGTATTTT. Translation gives CASSSWTSTDTQYF. Full variable domain (outside the CDR3, taken from reference TRBV13 and TRBJ2-3): AAGVIQSPRHLIKEKRETATLKCYPIPRHDTVYWYQQGPGQDPQFLISFYEKMQSDKGSIPDRFSAQQFSDYHSELNMSSLELGDSALYFCASSSWTSTDTQYFGPGTRLTVL.

The chain recombines TRBV29-1 with TRBJ2-7; a possible D gene is TRBD1 (5 bases). V lost 4 bases and J 0 bases, leaving 22 bases between the germline ends. Looked up from germline, CDR1 is SQVTM and CDR2 is ANQGSEA. There are 17 residues in the CDR3. Here the CDR3 DNA reads TGCAGCGTTGGGGCCCTCCGGACATCGCACACCTCCTACGAGCAGTACTTC. Translated: CSVGALRTSHTSYEQYF.

This sequence joins TRBV7-9 and TRBJ2-2; D is undetermined. The germline V gene encodes CDR1 SEHNR and CDR2 FQNEAQ (reference sequence). Trimming left V 5 bases short and J 8 bases short, with 12 bases between. The CDR3 is 13 amino acids. The CDR3 DNA reads as TGTGCCAGCAGCCCCCCACTTTGGGGGGAGCTGTTTTTT. Translated, it gives CASSPPLWGELFF.

This sequence joins TRBV7-9 and TRBJ1-1; 7 nucleotides match TRBD1. The V gene's germline CDR1 is SEHNR and CDR2 FQNEAQ (reference sequence). This CDR3 has 13 residues. V lost 5 bases and J lost 5; bases outside the gene matches: 5. The CDR3 bases are TGTGCCAGCAGCAGCGACAGGGCGACTGAAGCTTTCTTT. Protein: CASSSDRATEAFF.